One sample yielded the 9 T cell receptor beta chains listed below, sequenced in a study of graft-versus-host responses after intestinal transplantation. Libraries were prepared by immunoSEQ multiplex PCR; TCRdb keeps only in-frame clonotypes and omits some of them. The sample carries approximately 14,000 clones, just under 70% recorded once. Investigators treated the graft tissue so that it released intraepithelial and lamina propria lymphocytes. The sequences come from ileum tissue, collected 700 to 800 days after intestinal transplantation. The receptors originated from a human patient who received an intestinal transplant, so some T cells may come from the graft donor.

This clone was recorded only once. The J gene is TRBJ2-5, the V gene TRBV29-1; the D gene is possibly TRBD1 (9 bases). Germline V gene lookup returns CDR1 SQVTM and CDR2 ANQGSEA. CDR3 length: 16 residues. V was clipped by 7 bases and J by 5 bases, with 26 bases between them. The chain's CDR3 is CSASGGRDRVQETQYF. The DNA of the CDR3 is TGCAGCGCCAGCGGGGGTCGGGACAGGGTCCAGGAGACCCAGTACTTC.

V usage is TRBV27 and J usage is TRBJ2-6, with D perhaps being TRBD1 or TRBD2 (7 bases each). Germline V gene sequence: CDR1 MNHEY, CDR2 SMNVEV (reference sequence). The CDR3 extends over 18 amino acids. V lost 2 bases to trimming and J lost 4 bases, with 18 bases between them. As DNA, the CDR3 is TGTGCCAGCAGTTTAAGGGGAGGGACAGTGTTCGGGGCCAACGTCCTGACTTTC. It translates to CASSLRGGTVFGANVLTF.

The V gene is TRBV7-6, the J gene TRBJ2-5; D is unresolved. The CDR3 has 11 residues. V shed 0 bases and J shed 5 bases, with 1 base lying between them. CDR1 and CDR2 (germline): SGHVS, FNYEAQ. CDR3 DNA: TGTGCCAGCAGCTTAGCGGAGACCCAGTACTTC. Amino acids: CASSLAETQYF.

The count of this clone is one. This rearrangement joins TRBV6-5 to TRBJ1-2; D uncertain. Germline CDR1 is MNHEY and CDR2 is SVGAGI. Trimming left V 3 bases short and J 4 bases short, with 15 bases between. This CDR3 region has 15 residues. The CDR3 here is CASSYNLEGIYGYTF. The CDR3 DNA is TGTGCCAGCAGTTATAATCTTGAGGGTATCTATGGCTACACCTTC.

This clone was seen only once. The rearrangement joins TRBV5-1 to TRBJ2-3; TRBD2 agrees at 9 bases. CDR1 and CDR2 (germline): SGHRS, YFSETQ. The CDR3 covers 16 residues. With V trimmed by 6 bases and J by 5 bases, 13 bases remained unmatched. CDR3 DNA: TGCGCCAGCAACTCGGGGAGTAGCGGGGGAGTAGATACGCAGTATTTT. Translating gives CASNSGSSGGVDTQYF.

The chain uses TRBV18 and TRBJ1-5; 11 positions match TRBD1. CDR3 length equals 15 residues. Per germline, CDR1 KGHSH and CDR2 LQKENI. The J segment lost 5 bases and the V segment lost 6 bases, leaving 6 bases of the junction unmatched. The CDR3 nucleotides read TGTGCCAGCTCCGCGGACAGGGGGCGGGATCAGCCCCAGCATTTT. Amino acid sequence: CASSADRGRDQPQHF.

This clone was found once. The chain links TRBV14 to TRBJ2-7; 9 nucleotides agree with TRBD1. The CDR3 covers 15 residues. Germline loops: CDR1 SGHDN, CDR2 FVKESK. V dropped 1 base and J dropped 3; count of bases not matched to a gene: 4. CDR3 protein: CASSQAGTGYYEQYF. The CDR3 DNA reads TGTGCCAGCAGCCAAGCCGGGACAGGGTACTACGAGCAGTACTTC.

This sequence joins TRBV27 and TRBJ2-2, with 10 bases matching TRBD1. V shed 7 bases, J shed 4 bases, and the junction held 3 bases outside the gene matches. The CDR3 sequence is 14 residues long. Germline V gene sequence: CDR1 MNHEY, CDR2 SMNVEV (reference sequence). The CDR3 loop reads CASKGQGITGELFF. The CDR3 DNA is TGTGCCAGCAAGGGACAGGGGATCACCGGGGAGCTGTTTTTT.

The gene calls are TRBV2 and TRBJ2-7; 13 bases map to TRBD2. Germline lookup yields CDR1 SNHLY and CDR2 FYNNEI. The CDR3 runs 14 residues. Germline trimming cut 6 bases from V and 4 bases from J; bases unmatched to any gene: 3. The CDR3 nucleotides read TGTGCCAGCAGGGGACTAGCGGGAAGGTACGAGCAGTACTTC. It yields the protein CASRGLAGRYEQYF. Combining the CDR3 with reference TRBV2 and TRBJ2-7 gives the whole variable domain EPEVTQTPSHQVTQMGQEVILRCVPISNHLYFYWYRQILGQKVEFLVSFYNNEISEKSEIFDDQFSVERPDGSNFTLKIRSTKLEDSAMYFCASRGLAGRYEQYFGPGTRLTVT.